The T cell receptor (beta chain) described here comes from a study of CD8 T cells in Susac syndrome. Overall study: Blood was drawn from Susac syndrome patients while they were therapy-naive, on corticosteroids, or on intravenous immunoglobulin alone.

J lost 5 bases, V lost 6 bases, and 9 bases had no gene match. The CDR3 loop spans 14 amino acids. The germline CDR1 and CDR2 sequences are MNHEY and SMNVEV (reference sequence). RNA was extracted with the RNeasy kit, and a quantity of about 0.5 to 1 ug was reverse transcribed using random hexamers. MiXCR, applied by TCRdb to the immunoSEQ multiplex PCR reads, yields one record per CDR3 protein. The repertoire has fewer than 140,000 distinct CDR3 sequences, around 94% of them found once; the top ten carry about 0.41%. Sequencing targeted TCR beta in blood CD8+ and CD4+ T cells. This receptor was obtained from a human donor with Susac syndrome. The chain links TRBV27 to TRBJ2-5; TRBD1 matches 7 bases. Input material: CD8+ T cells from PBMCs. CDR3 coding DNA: TGTGCCAGCAGACCAATGGACAGGCGGGAGACCCAGTACTTC. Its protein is CASRPMDRRETQYF.